The entry below describes one T cell receptor (beta chain). These data are taken from a study of blood T cell repertoires in COVID-19. Study as a whole: Some COVID-19 samples were acute and others convalescent; all came from the United States, Italy and Spain.

The data were produced by immunoSEQ multiplex PCR, yet TCRdb's version contains in-frame clones alone and is incomplete. The sample lists around 250,000 clones, 82% occurring once. With 3 bases clipped from V and 5 bases from J, the junction kept 10 bases outside the gene matches. This CDR3 has 17 residues. Germline CDR1 is SGDLS and CDR2 is YYNGEE. The source is a young woman with acute or convalescent COVID-19. The chain uses TRBV9 and TRBJ2-5, with 13 bases fitting TRBD2. Sequenced: peripheral blood. In DNA form, the CDR3 reads TGTGCCAGCAGCGAATATGGACTAGCGGGAGTTCGGGAGACCCAGTACTTC. Translating gives CASSEYGLAGVRETQYF.